Listed here are 22 T cell receptor beta chains from one sample, sequenced in a study of cytomegalovirus exposure and HLA in healthy donors. TCRdb keeps only in-frame clones here, not all; method: immunoSEQ multiplex PCR. The sample yields some 340,000 clones, around 87% seen once. The sample was PBMCs. These receptors were obtained from a woman aged 25 to 39 in good health and CMV-seropositive.

The chain combines TRBV6-6 with TRBJ2-7; D ambiguous. CDR1 MNHNY and CDR2 SVGAGI come from the germline V gene (reference sequence). This CDR3 is built from 12 residues. Trimming cost V 7 bases and J 3 bases, with 10 bases left between them. The CDR3 is CASTGVNYEQYF. DNA of the CDR3: TGTGCCAGCACAGGCGTCAACTACGAGCAGTACTTC.

The genes are TRBV5-6 and TRBJ2-1; 7 nucleotides match TRBD2. This CDR3 has 11 amino acids. V was clipped by 5 bases and J by 10 bases; unmatched bases: 3. CDR1 is SGHDT, CDR2 YYEEEE, per germline. CDR3 loop: CASSGGGEQFF. Here the CDR3 DNA reads TGTGCCAGCAGTGGCGGGGGAGAGCAGTTCTTC.

The chain carries TRBV5-1 and TRBJ2-3; the D is unclear. This CDR3 is 12 amino acids long. V was pared by 4 bases and J by 5 bases, with 8 bases between. Germline lookup yields CDR1 SGHRS and CDR2 YFSETQ. This chain's CDR3 is CASSTEIDTQYF. The CDR3 coding sequence is TGCGCCAGCAGCACGGAGATAGATACGCAGTATTTT.

This clone has only a few counts. This sequence joins TRBV10-3 and TRBJ2-5; 10 positions agree with TRBD1. The CDR3 totals 14 residues. Germline CDR1 and CDR2: ENHRY and SYGVKD. V dropped 0 bases and J dropped 7; count of bases not matched to a gene: 2. CDR3 nucleotides: TGTGCCATCAGTGAGTCCGGACAGGGGGGGACCCAGTACTTC. It translates to CAISESGQGGTQYF.

This chain uses TRBV10-2 with TRBJ2-6; D unresolved. Trimming stripped 6 bases from V and 0 bases from J, with 6 bases between. Germline V gene lookup returns CDR1 WSHSY and CDR2 SAAADI. This CDR3 is built from 14 residues. CDR3 sequence (DNA): TGCGCCAGCAGGGATTTCTCTGGGGCCAACGTCCTGACTTTC. This codes for CASRDFSGANVLTF.

This rearrangement joins TRBV6-1 to TRBJ1-3; 8 bases fit TRBD1. From germline, CDR1 is MNHNS and CDR2 SASEGT. The CDR3 covers 15 residues. Germline trimming cut 6 bases from V and 0 bases from J; bases unmatched to any gene: 4. The CDR3 sequence is CASRDRVSSGNTIYF. The CDR3 nucleotides read TGTGCCAGCAGGGACAGGGTTAGCTCTGGAAACACCATATATTTT.

This chain joins TRBV29-1 and TRBJ2-1; 7 bases fit TRBD1. The CDR3 spans 15 residues. The germline CDR1 and CDR2 sequences are SQVTM and ANQGSEA. The J segment lost 3 bases and the V segment lost 3 bases, leaving 8 bases of the junction unmatched. The CDR3 region has the DNA TGCAGCGTTGACCACAGGGGTCCTGGCTACAATGAGCAGTTCTTC. Translating gives CSVDHRGPGYNEQFF.

The V call is TRBV7-9, the J call TRBJ1-4, with D hard to call. The germline V gene encodes CDR1 SEHNR and CDR2 FQNEAQ (reference sequence). Trimming took 5 bases from V and 3 from J, leaving 13 bases between them. The CDR3 totals 15 residues. This CDR3 reads CASSADGASNEKLFF. The CDR3 bases are TGTGCCAGCAGCGCGGACGGCGCCTCTAATGAAAAACTGTTTTTT. Full variable domain (rest looked up from reference TRBV7-9 and TRBJ1-4): DTGVSQNPRHKITKRGQNVTFRCDPISEHNRLYWYRQTLGQGPEFLTYFQNEAQLEKSRLLSDRFSAERPKGSFSTLEIQRTEQGDSAMYLCASSADGASNEKLFFGSGTQLSVL.

V and J are TRBV18 and TRBJ2-7, with 9 bases identical to TRBD1. Germline V gives CDR1 KGHSH, CDR2 LQKENI. This CDR3 is 15 amino acids long. The trim removed 9 bases at V and 3 bases at J, leaving 12 bases unmatched. CDR3 amino acids: CASSPGQGQFYEQYF. Here the CDR3 DNA reads TGTGCCAGTTCCCCGGGACAGGGTCAGTTCTACGAGCAGTACTTC.

The V call is TRBV28, the J call TRBJ2-7, with D perhaps matching TRBD1 (5 bases). With 6 bases removed from V and 3 bases from J, the gap between germline ends came to 12 bases. CDR1 is MDHEN, CDR2 SYDVKM, per germline. This CDR3 is built from 13 residues. The CDR3 nucleotides read TGTGCCAGCAGGCCTACAGGATTCTACGAGCAGTACTTC. Amino acids: CASRPTGFYEQYF.

The chain employs TRBV6-6 and TRBJ2-7; the match to TRBD1 covers 8 bases. Germline CDR1 reads MNHNY; CDR2 reads SVGAGI (reference sequence). The trim removed 5 bases at V and 0 bases at J, leaving 9 bases unmatched. There are 16 residues in the CDR3. CDR3 sequence (DNA): TGTGCCAGCAGTCTAGGACAGGGAACTACCTCCTACGAGCAGTACTTC. Translated: CASSLGQGTTSYEQYF.

The chain couples TRBV5-1 to TRBJ2-1; 10 positions match TRBD2. V was clipped by 3 bases and J by 8 bases; unmatched bases: 11. This CDR3 contains 16 residues. The germline V gene encodes CDR1 SGHRS and CDR2 YFSETQ. The CDR3 here is CASSSQAGGPWDEQFF. The DNA of the CDR3 is TGCGCCAGCAGCTCGCAAGCGGGAGGGCCTTGGGATGAGCAGTTCTTC.

The chain has TRBV30 and TRBJ1-1; D not resolved. The germline V and J ends were trimmed by 3 bases and 4 bases, with 18 bases remaining between them. There are 15 residues in the CDR3. The germline CDR1 and CDR2 sequences are GTSNPN and SVGIG (reference sequence). DNA of the CDR3: TGTGCCTGGAGCTCCCGGAGGCACAGCAGCACTGAAGCTTTCTTT. Translation gives CAWSSRRHSSTEAFF.

The chain links TRBV6-5 to TRBJ2-4; the D gene could be TRBD1 or TRBD2 (5 bases each). Looked up from germline, CDR1 is MNHEY and CDR2 is SVGAGI. Trimming shortened V by 8 bases and J by 1 base, and 15 bases separated the two germline ends. This CDR3 comprises 15 residues. This chain's CDR3 is CASSFGAGAKNIQYF. Written as DNA, the CDR3 is TGTGCCAGCTCCTTCGGGGCTGGGGCCAAAAACATTCAGTACTTC.

This clone showed up just once. A junction end diverges from the germline sequence, so it may reflect a read error. The chain is built from TRBV11-3 and TRBJ2-3; 7 nucleotides agree with TRBD2. Germline CDR1 SGHNT, CDR2 YENEEA. The CDR3 loop spans 14 amino acids. The CDR3 spells CASGLGTTTDTQYF. CDR3 sequence (DNA): TGTGCCAGCGGCTTAGGGACTACCACAGATACGCAGTATTTT.

The chain joins TRBV6-5 to TRBJ1-2, with D unresolved. Germline-derived CDR1 and CDR2 are MNHEY and SVGAGI. Trimming took off 7 bases at V and 0 bases at J, with 9 bases between the two ends. The CDR3 loop spans 13 amino acids. The CDR3: CASTRSPNYGYTF. The CDR3 DNA is TGTGCCAGCACCCGGAGCCCTAACTATGGCTACACCTTC.

Only one count was recorded for this clone. The chain couples TRBV9 to TRBJ2-1; possible D gene TRBD2, 6 bases. Per the germline V gene, CDR1 is SGDLS and CDR2 is YYNGEE. Trimming cost V 2 bases and J 4 bases, with 16 bases left between them. This CDR3 spans 16 amino acids. The CDR3 region is CASSVPGRSGYNEQFF. The CDR3, as DNA: TGTGCCAGCAGCGTCCCGGGGAGAAGCGGGTACAATGAGCAGTTCTTC. The full variable domain, rest sourced from reference TRBV9 and TRBJ2-1, is DSGVTQTPKHLITATGQRVTLRCSPRSGDLSVYWYQQSLDQGLQFLIQYYNGEERAKGNILERFSAQQFPDLHSELNLSSLELGDSALYFCASSVPGRSGYNEQFFGPGTRLTVL.

The J gene is TRBJ2-3, the V gene TRBV28, with TRBD2 as a possible D gene (5 bases). Per germline, CDR1 MDHEN and CDR2 SYDVKM. The V and J ends lost 1 base and 2 bases respectively, with 19 bases between them. There are 18 residues in the CDR3. CDR3: CASSLLGPGSGDTDTQYF. CDR3 coding DNA: TGTGCCAGCAGTTTATTAGGGCCGGGGAGCGGCGACACAGATACGCAGTATTTT.

This chain links TRBV6-4 with TRBJ2-3; perhaps D is TRBD1 or TRBD2 (5 bases each). Trimming cost V 7 bases and J 0 bases, with 11 bases left between them. Germline CDR1 MRHNA, CDR2 SNTAGT. CDR3 length equals 14 residues. CDR3 bases: TGTGCCAGCACCCGAGGGGCTAGCACAGATACGCAGTATTTT. Protein sequence: CASTRGASTDTQYF.

This rearrangement joins TRBV18 to TRBJ2-2, with D unresolved. CDR1 and CDR2 (germline): KGHSH, LQKENI. Trimming stripped 5 bases from V and 7 bases from J, with 14 bases between. The CDR3 loop spans 14 amino acids. The CDR3 protein is CASSDNGRIGELFF. CDR3 sequence (DNA): TGTGCCAGCTCAGACAACGGCAGAATCGGGGAGCTGTTTTTT.

This sequence joins TRBV9 and TRBJ2-6; D gene ambiguous. CDR1 is SGDLS, CDR2 YYNGEE, per germline. This CDR3 region has 12 residues. The V and J ends lost 2 bases and 10 bases respectively, with 7 bases between them. CDR3 loop: CASSVGANVLTF. Written as DNA, the CDR3 is TGTGCCAGCAGCGTCGGAGCGAACGTCCTGACTTTC.

The chain recombines TRBV28 with TRBJ2-5; 9 bases map to TRBD1. CDR1 MDHEN and CDR2 SYDVKM come from the germline V gene. The CDR3 has 15 residues. With V trimmed by 6 bases and J by 4 bases, 9 bases remained unmatched. CDR3 loop: CASSGSGTGLETQYF. The CDR3 DNA is TGTGCCAGCAGCGGATCCGGGACAGGGTTAGAGACCCAGTACTTC.